The sequence of this T cell receptor beta chain was determined in a study of blood T cell repertoires in COVID-19. Study in general: Italy, Spain and the United States were the sources of the convalescent and acute COVID-19 samples. From T cells, B-cell-depleted T cells, or PBMCs came the material, which was cDNA or gDNA.

In the source study's methods: How many nucleated cells were present was estimated from reference gene primer amplification. Generated by immunoSEQ multiplex PCR, the TCRdb table keeps only in-frame clones and is missing some. The D gene and trimming were derived from the DNA, and the V and J assignments and clone size from that table. Of around 200,000 clones listed, roughly 90% are singletons. Germline V lookup: CDR1 MRHNA, CDR2 SNTAGT. V lost 0 bases and J lost 5, with 17 bases in between. CDR3 size: 17 residues. This chain uses TRBV6-4 with TRBJ2-1; D is undetermined. The source material was peripheral blood. This TCR derives from a man between 35 and 55 years old with active or convalescent COVID-19. Here the CDR3 DNA reads TGTGCCAGCAGTGACTCTACTGAAACCGGGTCGGACAATGAGCAGTTCTTC. This encodes CASSDSTETGSDNEQFF.